These 22 T cell receptor beta chains came from one sample sequenced in a study of response to subunit inactivated influenza vaccine. MiXCR, run by TCRdb on the RT-PCR reads, gives a single entry per CDR3 protein. The sample has 800,000 or so distinct CDR3 sequences, less than 25% seen once; the top ten hold about 10%. Here the sequenced sample was PBMCs from blood, taken roughly 5 days after vaccination. The receptor source for this set is a man aged 45-65 years who received an inactivated influenza vaccine.

The rearrangement uses TRBV15 and TRBJ1-2; 9 positions agree with TRBD1. The CDR3 totals 18 residues. V dropped 2 bases and J dropped 0; count of bases not matched to a gene: 10. Germline loops: CDR1 LNHNV, CDR2 YYDKDF (reference sequence). The CDR3 is CATSRTIRDRESNYGYTF. CDR3 coding DNA: TGTGCCACCAGCAGAACAATCCGGGACAGGGAATCTAACTATGGCTACACCTTC.

In this sample, this clonotype turned up many times. V usage is TRBV19 and J usage is TRBJ2-1; 8 bases map to TRBD2. V shed 5 bases, J shed 13 bases, and the junction held 13 bases outside the gene matches. The CDR3 extends over 14 amino acids. The germline V gene has CDR1 LNHDA and CDR2 SQIVND (reference sequence). DNA of the CDR3: TGTGCCAGTAGTTCAACCTTCGGGGGGGGATTCCAGTTCTTC. Amino acid sequence: CASSSTFGGGFQFF.

CDR3 residues: CATSSGLAVAYEQYF. CDR3 DNA: TGTGCCACCAGCAGCGGACTAGCCGTAGCCTACGAGCAGTACTTC. V is TRBV15 and J is TRBJ2-7, with 8 bases identical to TRBD2. The CDR3 extends over 15 amino acids. Germline trimming cut 3 bases from V and 2 bases from J; bases unmatched to any gene: 6. The germline gives CDR1 LNHNV, CDR2 YYDKDF (reference sequence). Variable domain in full (rest from reference TRBV15 and TRBJ2-7): DAMVIQNPRYQVTQFGKPVTLSCSQTLNHNVMYWYQQKSSQAPKLLFHYYDKDFNNEADTPDNFQSRRPNTSFCFLDIRSPGLGDTAMYLCATSSGLAVAYEQYFGPGTRLTVT.

This clonotype has only a few counts. The chain recombines TRBV20-1 with TRBJ2-3, with D perhaps matching TRBD1 or TRBD2 (5 bases each). V shed 3 bases and J shed 0 bases, with 13 bases lying between them. Germline V lookup: CDR1 DFQATT, CDR2 SNEGSKA (reference sequence). This CDR3 has 15 residues. This CDR3 reads CSARGLAVSTDTQYF. The CDR3 bases are TGCAGTGCTAGGGGGCTAGCCGTTAGCACAGATACGCAGTATTTT.

In nucleotides, the CDR3 is TGCGCCAGCAGCTTGGGGGACAGGGATTCCTACGAGCAGTACTTC. Translated, it gives CASSLGDRDSYEQYF. This chain links TRBV5-1 with TRBJ2-7; 9 bases are shared with TRBD1. The CDR3 sequence is 15 residues long. J lost 1 base, V lost 0 bases, and 2 bases had no gene match. Germline loops: CDR1 SGHRS, CDR2 YFSETQ. Full variable domain (outside the CDR3, taken from reference TRBV5-1 and TRBJ2-7): KAGVTQTPRYLIKTRGQQVTLSCSPISGHRSVSWYQQTPGQGLQFLFEYFSETQRNKGNFPGRFSGRQFSNSRSEMNVSTLELGDSALYLCASSLGDRDSYEQYFGPGTRLTVT.

This chain links TRBV5-4 with TRBJ1-2; D uncertain. In germline, CDR1 is SGHNT, CDR2 YYREEE (reference sequence). V was cut by 5 bases and J by 0 bases, with 8 bases left in between. The CDR3 contains 13 residues. The CDR3 reads CASRTTANYGYTF. For the CDR3, the DNA is TGTGCCAGCAGAACTACAGCTAACTATGGCTACACCTTC.

Only a few counts were recorded for this clonotype. The V call is TRBV7-9, the J call TRBJ1-2; D gene unclear. V was cut by 7 bases and J by 2 bases, with 14 bases left in between. This CDR3 has 14 amino acids. From germline, CDR1 is SEHNR and CDR2 FQNEAQ (reference sequence). CDR3 coding DNA: TGTGCCAGCAACTCTCTCTCGACCAACTATGGCTACACCTTC. Its translation is CASNSLSTNYGYTF.

The CDR3 here is CASSLDGAGGNIQYF. The CDR3 nucleotides read TGTGCCAGCAGTTTAGATGGAGCGGGCGGAAACATTCAGTACTTC. The chain carries TRBV12-3 or TRBV12-4 and TRBJ2-4, with TRBD2 as a possible D gene (6 bases). V was shortened by 1 base and J by 6 bases, with 13 bases between the two germline ends. The CDR3 runs to 15 residues.

This chain links TRBV7-8 with TRBJ2-5; the match to TRBD1 covers 8 bases. In germline, CDR1 is SGHVS, CDR2 FQNEAQ. The CDR3 totals 15 residues. The V and J ends lost 1 base and 4 bases, in that order; junction bases with no gene match: 5. The DNA of the CDR3 is TGTGCCAGCAGCTTAGTTGGGACAGGACGAGAGACCCAGTACTTC. It encodes CASSLVGTGRETQYF.

This clonotype showed up many times. The chain combines TRBV20-1 with TRBJ2-2; tentatively, D is TRBD1 (6 bases). The CDR3 runs to 14 residues. Trimming removed 5 bases from V and 5 bases from J, with 15 bases in between. From germline, CDR1 is DFQATT and CDR2 SNEGSKA (reference sequence). The CDR3 loop is CSAPQGFRTGELFF. CDR3 DNA sequence: TGCAGTGCTCCGCAGGGGTTCAGGACCGGGGAGCTGTTTTTT.

This clonotype was seen only a few times. The chain recombines TRBV5-1 with TRBJ2-2; a possible D gene is TRBD2 (6 bases). Germline loops: CDR1 SGHRS, CDR2 YFSETQ. The CDR3 runs to 16 residues. V lost 0 bases to trimming and J lost 6 bases, with 15 bases between them. The CDR3 is CASSLDGKPGAGELFF. CDR3 nucleotides: TGCGCCAGCAGCTTGGATGGAAAACCGGGAGCCGGGGAGCTGTTTTTT.

V gene TRBV7-9 combines with J gene TRBJ2-1; 8 nucleotides line up with TRBD2. Germline V CDR1 and CDR2: SEHNR, FQNEAQ (reference sequence). The J segment lost 8 bases and the V segment lost 5 bases, leaving 8 bases of the junction unmatched. This CDR3 has 14 residues. CDR3 nucleotide sequence: TGTGCCAGCAGCAGAGCGGGGGTGGTGTATGAGCAGTTCTTC. Translation gives CASSRAGVVYEQFF.

V is TRBV12-3 or TRBV12-4 and J is TRBJ1-6; 9 nucleotides line up with TRBD1. The V gene end was trimmed by 5 bases and the J gene end by 9 bases; junction bases not matched to a gene: 8. The CDR3 has 15 residues. The CDR3, as DNA: TGTGCCAGCAGTCTAAGACAGGGGGGCGGTTCACCCCTCCACTTT. Its translation is CASSLRQGGGSPLHF.

This clonotype was counted only a few times. The rearrangement uses TRBV18 and TRBJ2-4; D is perhaps TRBD1 (6 bases). The V end lost 2 bases, the J end lost 0 bases, and 11 bases lay between the germline ends. There are 16 residues in the CDR3. In germline, CDR1 is KGHSH, CDR2 LQKENI. The CDR3 bases are TGTGCCAGCTCACCAGACAGGACGATAGCCAAAAACATTCAGTACTTC. As protein: CASSPDRTIAKNIQYF.

This chain uses TRBV12-3 or TRBV12-4 with TRBJ1-4; TRBD1 is a possible D gene (5 bases). The length of the CDR3 is 13 residues. Trimming cost V 5 bases and J 7 bases, with 11 bases left between them. This CDR3 reads CASSPGGVEKLFF. CDR3 DNA: TGTGCCAGCAGTCCGGGGGGGGTTGAAAAACTGTTTTTT.

V is TRBV20-1 and J is TRBJ2-2, with 11 bases fitting TRBD2. Per the germline V gene, CDR1 is DFQATT and CDR2 is SNEGSKA (reference sequence). Trimming removed 3 bases from V and 6 bases from J; junction bases left unmatched: 3. CDR3 length equals 14 residues. CDR3 loop: CSASNSGGAGELFF. CDR3 in DNA: TGCAGTGCTAGTAATAGCGGGGGGGCCGGGGAGCTGTTTTTT.

The chain employs TRBV28 and TRBJ1-5; D is possibly TRBD1 (6 bases). V dropped 5 bases and J dropped 4 bases, with 15 bases sitting between them. The CDR3 extends over 15 amino acids. CDR1 is MDHEN and CDR2 is SYDVKM in the germline V gene. CDR3 region: CASSPGGTINQPQHF. The DNA of the CDR3 is TGTGCCAGCAGTCCCGGGGGGACAATTAATCAGCCCCAGCATTTT. The whole variable domain, filled in from reference TRBV28 and TRBJ1-5, reads DVKVTQSSRYLVKRTGEKVFLECVQDMDHENMFWYRQDPGLGLRLIYFSYDVKMKEKGDIPEGYSVSREKKERFSLILESASTNQTSMYLCASSPGGTINQPQHFGDGTRLSIL.

This clonotype was observed a few times. V usage is TRBV6-1 and J usage is TRBJ1-2, with TRBD1 matching 10 bases. Germline loops: CDR1 MNHNS, CDR2 SASEGT. V was clipped by 8 bases and J by 11 bases; unmatched bases: 20. This CDR3 has 16 residues. The CDR3: CASATKPGQGSVGYTF. DNA for the CDR3: TGTGCCAGCGCCACCAAACCGGGACAGGGGTCGGTGGGATACACCTTC.

J is TRBJ2-3 and V is TRBV7-2; maybe TRBD1 (6 bases). The V gene's germline CDR1 is SGHTA and CDR2 FQGNSA. The CDR3 extends over 15 amino acids. Trimming removed 1 base from V and 2 bases from J, with 10 bases in between. CDR3 sequence: CASSLDGQNTDTQYF. The DNA of the CDR3 is TGTGCCAGCAGCTTAGACGGACAGAACACAGATACGCAGTATTTT.

V is TRBV5-8 and J is TRBJ1-5, with D hard to call. V was shortened by 2 bases and J by 0 bases, with 9 bases between the two germline ends. Germline assignment: CDR1 SGHTS and CDR2 YDEGEE. This CDR3 comprises 15 residues. In DNA form, the CDR3 reads TGTGCCAGCAGCTTATTCCCCTCTAGCAATCAGCCCCAGCATTTT. Translating gives CASSLFPSSNQPQHF.

This clonotype has more than one count but fewer than ten. The chain carries TRBV12-3 or TRBV12-4 and TRBJ1-6, with a possible D match to TRBD1 (5 bases). V lost 4 bases, J lost 6 bases, and 7 bases lay in between. This CDR3 is 13 amino acids long. The CDR3 DNA reads as TGTGCCAGCAGTTATGGGGGTAATTCACCCCTCCACTTT. Amino acid sequence: CASSYGGNSPLHF.

V gene TRBV4-2 combines with J gene TRBJ2-6; 12 positions match TRBD1. Germline CDR1 is LGHNA and CDR2 is YNFKEQ. V shed 0 bases and J 3 bases; nucleotides not matched to a gene: 9. The CDR3 contains 20 residues. The chain's CDR3 is CASSQDGDRGLFGGANVLTF. In DNA, the CDR3 is TGTGCCAGCAGCCAAGATGGGGACAGGGGGCTTTTTGGTGGGGCCAACGTCCTGACTTTC.